Listed below are T cell receptor beta chains from one sample, sequenced in a study of spatial heterogeneity in lung cancer. MiXCR was run by TCRdb on the 5' RACE reads, yielding one entry per CDR3 protein. The sample gives roughly 900 distinct CDR3 sequences, about 10% of which show up once; 25% to 30% is in the top ten. The material sequenced was lung tumor tissue, taken at surgery. The receptors originated from a male donor with early-stage non-small cell lung cancer. The CDR3 runs from the conserved cysteine through the conserved F or W. D genes are given only for firm matches. Part of the rows lack a size; the others show once, few, many or a class for expanded clones.

V gene	clone size	D gene	J gene	CDR3 DNA	CDR3 protein
TRBV7-9	NA	NA	TRBJ1-1	TGTGCCAGCAGCTTAGCGGATAACACTGAAGCTTTCTTT	CASSLADNTEAFF
TRBV29-1	medium-sized	NA	TRBJ2-3	TGCAGCGTTCGTCGGCTGGGTCAAGGCACAGATACGCAGTATTTT	CSVRRLGQGTDTQYF
TRBV12-3/TRBV12-4	medium-sized	NA	TRBJ1-5	TGTGCCAGCAGTTTAGGCCAAGGGTTTCAGCCCCAGCATTTT	CASSLGQGFQPQHF
TRBV28	medium-sized	TRBD2	TRBJ2-1	TGTGCCAGCAGCCCCCATAGCGGGAGGAACGGCTTCTCCTACAATGAGCAGTTCTTC	CASSPHSGRNGFSYNEQFF
TRBV7-2	medium-sized	TRBD2	TRBJ2-1	TGTGCCAGCAGCTTAGGACCTAGCGGGAGGGCCAGAAATGAGCAGTTCTTC	CASSLGPSGRARNEQFF
TRBV6-6	large	NA	TRBJ1-6	TGTGCCAGCAGTCTCCGGGACACCTATAATTCACCCCTCCACTTT	CASSLRDTYNSPLHF
TRBV12-3/TRBV12-4	large	NA	TRBJ2-4	TGTGCCAGCAGTGCCGGGAATGCGAATGAGAAAAACATTCAGTACTTC	CASSAGNANEKNIQYF
TRBV20-1	NA	NA	TRBJ2-1	TGCAGTGCTGGGGTCCTAGCCTCCAACAATGAGCAGTTCTTC	CSAGVLASNNEQFF
TRBV7-2	medium-sized	NA	TRBJ2-1	TGTGCCAGCAGCTTAGCCTGGGCCTCCTACAATGAGCAGTTCTTC	CASSLAWASYNEQFF
TRBV6-5	medium-sized	NA	TRBJ2-7	TGTGCCAGCAGTTACAGCCGGGGATCAATTACCTACGAGCAGTACTTC	CASSYSRGSITYEQYF